This T cell receptor (beta chain) was recorded in a study of T cells in Graves' hyperthyroidism and ophthalmopathy. General study points: Also found in blood were most expanded thyroid clonotypes above 0.001.

This clonotype has a handful of counts. As yet, its antigen is unknown. The CDR3 extends over 13 amino acids. The ends were cut back, 4 bases at V and 2 bases at J, with 5 bases in the middle. Germline CDR1 is MRHNA and CDR2 is SNTAGT. It was RNA transcripts that yielded the amplified TCR beta CDR3 regions. RT-PCR in the first round (using the HTBI primer set) targeted the TCR CDR3. MiXCR, run by TCRdb on the multiplex PCR reads, gives a single entry per CDR3 protein. The data contain 550,000 to 850,000 distinct CDR3 sequences, over 15% of them singletons. Disease duration under 2 months; hyperthyroidism patients were aged 18 to 65. Exclusion followed for patients with uncontrolled infection, other autoimmune disease, pregnancy or lactation.

This chain joins TRBV6-4 and TRBJ2-2; either TRBD1 or TRBD2 may supply D (5 bases each). Sequenced: blood. The sequence was obtained from a woman in her fifties or sixties with Graves' hyperthyroidism that later progressed to Graves' ophthalmopathy. The CDR3 reads CASSGDNTGELFF. The CDR3 DNA follows: TGTGCCAGCAGTGGGGACAACACCGGGGAGCTGTTTTTT.